Below, one TCR beta chain is given with its context. Assay: immunoSEQ multiplex PCR; the TCRdb copy retains only in-frame clones and omits some. The data contain over 150,000 clones, approximately 90% of them singletons. This entry comes from a study of T cell responses to AZD1222 COVID-19 vaccine. V dropped 4 bases and J dropped 4; count of bases not matched to a gene: 12. Germline CDR1 reads MNHEY; CDR2 reads SMNVEV (reference sequence). This CDR3 comprises 16 residues. The sample in question was peripheral blood, obtained 28 days after the second AZD1222 dose. The chain is built from TRBV27 and TRBJ1-2, with 7 bases identical to TRBD1. This clonotype was sampled from an adult who received the AZD1222 COVID-19 vaccine. CDR3 residues: CASSSLGQPQTYGYTF. CDR3 coding DNA: TGTGCCAGCAGTTCCTTGGGACAGCCCCAGACCTATGGCTACACCTTC.